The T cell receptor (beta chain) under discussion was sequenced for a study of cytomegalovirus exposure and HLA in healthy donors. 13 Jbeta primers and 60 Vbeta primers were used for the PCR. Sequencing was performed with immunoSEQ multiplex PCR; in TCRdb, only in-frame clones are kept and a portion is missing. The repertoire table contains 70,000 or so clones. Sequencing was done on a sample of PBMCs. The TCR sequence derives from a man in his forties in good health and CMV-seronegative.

CDR3 loop: CASSSLGGQGTDTQYF. CDR3 nucleotides: TGTGCCAGCAGCTCTTTGGGGGGGCAAGGCACAGATACGCAGTATTTT. The chain combines TRBV11-3 with TRBJ2-3; D perhaps matches TRBD2 (7 bases). Germline loops: CDR1 SGHNT, CDR2 YENEEA. The CDR3 totals 16 residues. With 4 bases removed from V and 1 base from J, the gap between germline ends came to 15 bases.